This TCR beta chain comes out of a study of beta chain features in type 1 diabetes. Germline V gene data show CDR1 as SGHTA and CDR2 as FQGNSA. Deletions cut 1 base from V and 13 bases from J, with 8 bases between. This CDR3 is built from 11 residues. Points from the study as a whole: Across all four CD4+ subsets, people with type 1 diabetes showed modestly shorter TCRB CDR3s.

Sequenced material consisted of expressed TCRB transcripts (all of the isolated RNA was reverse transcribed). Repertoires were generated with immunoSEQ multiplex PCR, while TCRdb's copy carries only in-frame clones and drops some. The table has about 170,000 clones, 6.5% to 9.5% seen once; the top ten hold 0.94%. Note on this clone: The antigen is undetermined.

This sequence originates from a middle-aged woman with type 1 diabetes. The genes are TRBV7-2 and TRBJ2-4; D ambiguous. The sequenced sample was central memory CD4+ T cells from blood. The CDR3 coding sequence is TGTGCCAGCAGCTTAGAGATGCGGCAGTACTTC. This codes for CASSLEMRQYF.